The 8 T cell receptor beta chains presented below share a single source sample, sequenced in a study of beta chain features in type 1 diabetes. Study findings and constraints: Shorter TCRB CDR3s, moderately but significantly so, were found in Type 1 diabetes patients in all four CD4+ subsets.

The authors reverse transcribed all of the isolated RNA, so sequencing captured expressed TCRB transcripts. Assay: immunoSEQ multiplex PCR; the TCRdb copy retains only in-frame clones and omits some. The sample shows approximately 240,000 clones, 16% of them seen only once. The antigens these receptors bind are not known. Material: naive CD4+ T cells from blood. Receptor source: a man between 25 and 39 years old with type 1 diabetes.

A few counts support this clone. This sequence joins TRBV5-1 and TRBJ2-3, with D perhaps given as TRBD1 or TRBD2 (5 bases each). Germline-derived CDR1 and CDR2 are SGHRS and YFSETQ. The CDR3 runs 15 residues. V was pared by 4 bases and J by 8 bases, with 20 bases between. CDR3 residues: CASSRGPPDDPTQYF. The CDR3 nucleotides read TGCGCCAGCAGCAGGGGACCCCCTGACGACCCTACGCAGTATTTT. Filled out from reference TRBV5-1 and TRBJ2-3, the complete variable domain reads KAGVTQTPRYLIKTRGQQVTLSCSPISGHRSVSWYQQTPGQGLQFLFEYFSETQRNKGNFPGRFSGRQFSNSRSEMNVSTLELGDSALYLCASSRGPPDDPTQYFGPGTRLTVL.

This clone was recorded a few times. This rearrangement joins TRBV10-3 to TRBJ1-2, with 7 nucleotides matching TRBD1. CDR3 size: 13 residues. Germline V lookup: CDR1 ENHRY, CDR2 SYGVKD. Trimming took 6 bases from V and 7 from J; bases not matched to a gene: 8. CDR3 sequence: CAIRPDREGGYTF. The CDR3 DNA is TGTGCCATCAGACCCGACAGGGAGGGTGGCTACACCTTC.

The chain has TRBV25-1 and TRBJ2-6; D gene unclear. The CDR3 extends over 15 amino acids. From germline, CDR1 is MGHDK and CDR2 SYGVNS. V was pared by 1 base and J by 1 base, with 5 bases between. The CDR3 nucleotides read TGTGCCAGCAGTGAATCTGGGTCTGGGGCCAACGTCCTGACTTTC. Its protein is CASSESGSGANVLTF.

The chain has TRBV27 and TRBJ2-7, with D tentatively TRBD2 (5 bases). Germline CDR1 MNHEY, CDR2 SMNVEV (reference sequence). This CDR3 has 13 amino acids. The germline V and J ends were trimmed by 2 bases and 5 bases, with 10 bases remaining between them. Written as DNA, the CDR3 is TGTGCCAGCAGTTTAGGAGGCCCTAACGAGCAGTACTTC. Translating it yields CASSLGGPNEQYF.

Note on this clone: At one end the junction does not follow the germline gene, possibly because of a read error. This chain joins TRBV7-2 and TRBJ1-5; D uncertain. Germline V gene sequence: CDR1 SGHTA, CDR2 FQGNSA. The CDR3 spans 15 residues. This chain's CDR3 is CASSLGHTSDQPQHF. The CDR3 region has the DNA TGTGCCAGCAGCTTAGGACACACTAGCGATCAGCCCCAGCATTTT.

This clone was counted between two and nine times. V and J are TRBV7-9 and TRBJ2-2; no reliable D call. The CDR3 extends over 12 amino acids. In germline, CDR1 is SEHNR, CDR2 FQNEAQ (reference sequence). V lost 5 bases to trimming and J lost 7 bases, with 8 bases between them. For the CDR3, the DNA is TGTGCCAGCAGCCCTCGTGACGGGGAGCTGTTTTTT. Protein sequence: CASSPRDGELFF.

The chain is built from TRBV28 and TRBJ1-2; TRBD1 matches at 7 bases. V shed 6 bases, J shed 5 bases, and the junction held 6 bases outside the gene matches. The CDR3 length is 13 residues. Per the germline V gene, CDR1 is MDHEN and CDR2 is SYDVKM. CDR3 loop: CASRGQLAYGYTF. CDR3 nucleotide sequence: TGTGCCAGCAGGGGACAGCTTGCATATGGCTACACCTTC.

The chain carries TRBV5-1 and TRBJ2-7, with TRBD1 matching over 7 bases. V lost 3 bases to trimming and J lost 3 bases; unmatched junction nucleotides: 3. CDR1 and CDR2 from the germline V gene are SGHRS and YFSETQ. The CDR3 consists of 13 residues. Written as DNA, the CDR3 is TGCGCCAGCAGCTCGCGGACAGGCTACGAGCAGTACTTC. It specifies CASSSRTGYEQYF.